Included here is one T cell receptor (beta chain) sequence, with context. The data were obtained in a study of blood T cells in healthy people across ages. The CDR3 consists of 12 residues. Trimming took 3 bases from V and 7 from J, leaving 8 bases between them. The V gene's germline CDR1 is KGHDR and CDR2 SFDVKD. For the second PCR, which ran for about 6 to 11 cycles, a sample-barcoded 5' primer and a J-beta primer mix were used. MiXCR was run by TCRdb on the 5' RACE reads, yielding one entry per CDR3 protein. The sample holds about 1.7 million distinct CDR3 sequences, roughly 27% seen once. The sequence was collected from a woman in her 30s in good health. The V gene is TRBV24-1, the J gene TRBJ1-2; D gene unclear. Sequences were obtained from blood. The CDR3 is CATSDGVSGYTF. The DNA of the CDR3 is TGTGCCACCAGTGATGGGGTTAGTGGCTACACCTTC.